One TCR beta chain is described in this entry. Its specific antigen is unknown. No much larger clone is present one base from it, and per-base qualities are unavailable. The CDR3, from cysteine to phenylalanine, totals 16 residues. This entry keeps only the CDR3 DNA: 48 bases, framed from base 1. V is shortened by 5 bases, J by 0 bases, and the region joining them spans 11 bases. CDR1 and CDR2, looked up from the germline V gene (reference sequence), are LNHNV and YYDKDF. Patients with a history of autoimmune disease or receiving systemic immunosuppression were excluded from the trial. Peripheral blood for TCR sequencing was drawn from every dose cohort at baseline, at cycle 4 day 1 and at cycle 7 day 1. Samples came from an open-label, multicenter, first-in-human phase I dose-escalation trial of ivuxolimab. Adults with locally advanced or metastatic head and neck squamous cell, hepatocellular, melanoma or renal cell carcinoma were enrolled in the trial. CD4+ and CD8+ T cells were sorted separately from peripheral blood before TCR sequencing.

For sequencing of the TCRbeta CDR3 region, genomic DNA was extracted from the sorted cells. The immunoSEQ Assay was used to sequence the TCRbeta CDR3 regions. What TCRdb holds here is the immuneACCESS table cut down to in-frame rearrangements. Part of the clones is not present; checked against another copy, under half of the missing clones reflect an unresolved V gene, and the others are unexplained. Across this sample there are about 60,000 clones, with around four fifths seen only once. Approximately 3% of the sample is taken by the ten largest. This sample is part of a study of OX40 agonist ivuxolimab in advanced cancers. Regarding the complete study: Ivuxolimab was a fully human IgG2 agonistic monoclonal antibody targeting the costimulatory receptor OX40 (CD134). Intravenous ivuxolimab was administered to patients every 2 weeks at six dose levels: 0.01, 0.1, 0.3, 1.5, 3 and 10 mg/kg. Among the 52 dose-escalation patients, around 19 had hepatocellular carcinoma, approximately 15 melanoma, 9 renal cell carcinoma and 9 head and neck cancer. A male proportion of 70% to 90% and a mean age of approximately 55 years, ranging from 23 to 79, were recorded for the dose-escalation cohort. Prior anti-PD-1, anti-PD-L1 or anti-CTLA-4 therapy was permitted, and approximately 40% of dose-escalation patients had received checkpoint inhibitors. Partial responses occurred in three dose-escalation patients: two with cutaneous melanoma and one with hepatocellular carcinoma. The point of sequencing TCRbeta in the periphery was to test whether ivuxolimab changed TCR sequence diversity and drove clonal T-cell expansion. The paper describes the monotherapy dose-escalation part (N of about 52 patients) of the phase I trial of ivuxolimab.

What the authors observed across the whole study: After ivuxolimab, CD8+ T cells had more expanded clones than CD4+ T cells on average. Low levels of normalized T-cell clonal expansion were also shown by some nonresponding patients. At doses of 0.1 to 3.0 mg/kg, clonal expansion of both CD4+ and CD8+ blood T cells was observed from baseline to week 6. The antigen specificity of the clonally expanded peripheral T cells was not determined. Partial responders in the 0.1-3.0 mg/kg groups had among the lowest normalized peripheral clonal expansion, especially among CD8+ T cells.

The sequencing used CD4+ or CD8+ T cells sorted from blood, collected in a trial of the OX40 agonist ivuxolimab. Recombination linked TRBV15 to TRBJ1-6; tentative D gene TRBD1, with 5 bases matching. This TCR was sampled from an adult with an advanced solid tumor such as melanoma, head and neck, liver or kidney cancer. CDR3 sequence: CATSGGGGSYNSPLHF. The nucleotide sequence is TGTGCCACCAGCGGGGGGGGTGGCTCCTATAATTCACCCCTCCACTTT. Reference TRBV15 and TRBJ1-6 genes cover what lies past the CDR3, so the full variable domain is DAMVIQNPRYQVTQFGKPVTLSCSQTLNHNVMYWYQQKSSQAPKLLFHYYDKDFNNEADTPDNFQSRRPNTSFCFLDIRSPGLGDTAMYLCATSGGGGSYNSPLHFGNGTRLTVT.